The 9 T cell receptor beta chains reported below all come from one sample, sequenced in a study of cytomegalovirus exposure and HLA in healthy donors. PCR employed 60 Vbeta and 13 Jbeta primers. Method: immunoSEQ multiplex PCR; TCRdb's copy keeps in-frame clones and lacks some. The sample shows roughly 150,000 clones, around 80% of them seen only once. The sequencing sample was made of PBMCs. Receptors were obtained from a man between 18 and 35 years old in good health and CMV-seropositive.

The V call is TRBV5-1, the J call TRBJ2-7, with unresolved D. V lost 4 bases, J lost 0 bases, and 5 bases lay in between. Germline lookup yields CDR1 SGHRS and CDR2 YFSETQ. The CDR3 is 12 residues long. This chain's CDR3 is CASSGSSYEQYF. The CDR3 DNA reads TGCGCCAGCAGCGGCAGCTCCTACGAGCAGTACTTC.

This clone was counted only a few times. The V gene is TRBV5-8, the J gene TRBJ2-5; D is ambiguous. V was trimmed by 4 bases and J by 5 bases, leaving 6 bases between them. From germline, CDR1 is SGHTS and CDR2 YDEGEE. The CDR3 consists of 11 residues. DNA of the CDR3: TGTGCCAGCAGCCGTATTGAGACCCAGTACTTC. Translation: CASSRIETQYF.

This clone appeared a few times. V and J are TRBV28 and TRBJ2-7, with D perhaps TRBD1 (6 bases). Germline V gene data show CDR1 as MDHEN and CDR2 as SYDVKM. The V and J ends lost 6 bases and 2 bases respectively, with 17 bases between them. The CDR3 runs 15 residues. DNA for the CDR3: TGTGCCAGCAGAACCAGCCGGGACACCCCCTACGAGCAGTACTTC. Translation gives CASRTSRDTPYEQYF.

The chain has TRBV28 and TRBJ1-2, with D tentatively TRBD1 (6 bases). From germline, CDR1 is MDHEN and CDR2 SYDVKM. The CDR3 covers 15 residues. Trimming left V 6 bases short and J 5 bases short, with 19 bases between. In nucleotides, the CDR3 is TGTGCCAGCAGGGGGGCTGACGGCCGGACATATGGCTACACCTTC. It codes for CASRGADGRTYGYTF.

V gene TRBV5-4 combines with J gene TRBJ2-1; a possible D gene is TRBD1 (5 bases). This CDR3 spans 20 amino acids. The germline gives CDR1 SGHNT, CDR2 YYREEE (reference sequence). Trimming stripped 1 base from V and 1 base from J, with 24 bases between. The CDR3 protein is CASSLISGILGHGSYNEQFF. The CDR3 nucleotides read TGTGCCAGCAGCTTGATATCAGGAATACTGGGGCACGGATCCTACAATGAGCAGTTCTTC.

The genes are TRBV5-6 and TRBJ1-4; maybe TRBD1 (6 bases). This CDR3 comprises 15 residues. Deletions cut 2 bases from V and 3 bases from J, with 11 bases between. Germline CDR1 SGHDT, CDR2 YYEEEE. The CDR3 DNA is TGTGCCAGCAGCTTTACAGGGATGTCTAATGAAAAACTGTTTTTT. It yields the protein CASSFTGMSNEKLFF.

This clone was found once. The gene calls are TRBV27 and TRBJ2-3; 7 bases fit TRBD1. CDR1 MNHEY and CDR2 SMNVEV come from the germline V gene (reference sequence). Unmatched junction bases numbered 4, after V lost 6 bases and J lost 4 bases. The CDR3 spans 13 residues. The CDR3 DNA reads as TGTGCCAGCAGGCAAGGGGGCGCAGATACGCAGTATTTT. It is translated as CASRQGGADTQYF.

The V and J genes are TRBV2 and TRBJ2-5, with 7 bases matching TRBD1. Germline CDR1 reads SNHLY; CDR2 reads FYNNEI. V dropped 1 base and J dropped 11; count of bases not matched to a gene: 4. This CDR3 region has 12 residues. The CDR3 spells CASSEDTGEQYF. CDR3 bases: TGTGCCAGCAGTGAAGATACAGGGGAGCAGTACTTC. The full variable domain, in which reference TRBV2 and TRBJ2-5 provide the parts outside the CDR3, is EPEVTQTPSHQVTQMGQEVILRCVPISNHLYFYWYRQILGQKVEFLVSFYNNEISEKSEIFDDQFSVERPDGSNFTLKIRSTKLEDSAMYFCASSEDTGEQYFGPGTRLLVL.

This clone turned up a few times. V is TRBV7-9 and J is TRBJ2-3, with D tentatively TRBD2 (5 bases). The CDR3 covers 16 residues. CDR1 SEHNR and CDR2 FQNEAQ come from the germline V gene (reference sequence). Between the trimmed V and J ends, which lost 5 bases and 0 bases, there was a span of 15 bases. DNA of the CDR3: TGTGCCAGCAGCACCTATTTTACGGGGAGCACAGATACGCAGTATTTT. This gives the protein CASSTYFTGSTDTQYF.